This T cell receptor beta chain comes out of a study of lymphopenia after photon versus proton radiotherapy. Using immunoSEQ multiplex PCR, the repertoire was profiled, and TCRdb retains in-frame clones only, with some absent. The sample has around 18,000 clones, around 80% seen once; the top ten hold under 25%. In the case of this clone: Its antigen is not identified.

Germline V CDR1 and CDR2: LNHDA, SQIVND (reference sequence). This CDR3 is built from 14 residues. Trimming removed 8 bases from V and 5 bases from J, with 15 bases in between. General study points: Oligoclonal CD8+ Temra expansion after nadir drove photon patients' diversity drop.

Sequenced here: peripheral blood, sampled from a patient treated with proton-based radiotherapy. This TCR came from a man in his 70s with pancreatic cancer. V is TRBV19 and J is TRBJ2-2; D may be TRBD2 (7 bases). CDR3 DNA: TGTGCCAGTGCAACGGGGGGCAAGACCGGGGAGCTGTTTTTT. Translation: CASATGGKTGELFF.